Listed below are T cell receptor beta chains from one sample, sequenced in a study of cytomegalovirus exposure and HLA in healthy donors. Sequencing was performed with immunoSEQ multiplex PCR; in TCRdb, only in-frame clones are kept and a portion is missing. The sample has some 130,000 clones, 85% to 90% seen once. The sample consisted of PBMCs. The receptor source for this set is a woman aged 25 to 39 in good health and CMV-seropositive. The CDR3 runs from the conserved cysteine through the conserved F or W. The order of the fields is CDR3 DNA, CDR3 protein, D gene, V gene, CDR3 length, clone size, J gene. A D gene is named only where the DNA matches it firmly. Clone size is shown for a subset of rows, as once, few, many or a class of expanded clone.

CDR3 DNA: TGTGCCAGCAGCTCCTACAGGGGAGGAAATGGCTACACCTTC
CDR3 protein: CASSSYRGGNGYTF
D gene: TRBD1
V gene: TRBV13
CDR3 length: 14
clone size: -
J gene: TRBJ1-2

CDR3 DNA: TGTGCCACCAGCAGACAAGCCTTTGGACAGGGGCGCTCAGATACGCAGTATTTT
CDR3 protein: CATSRQAFGQGRSDTQYF
D gene: TRBD1
V gene: TRBV15
CDR3 length: 18
clone size: -
J gene: TRBJ2-3

CDR3 DNA: TGTGCCAGCAGTTTAGGGACAGGGAGGTACGAGCAGTACTTC
CDR3 protein: CASSLGTGRYEQYF
D gene: TRBD1
V gene: TRBV28
CDR3 length: 14
clone size: few
J gene: TRBJ2-7

CDR3 DNA: TGTGCCAGCAAGGTGGAAGGTAGCTGGCAACGGACCTTC
CDR3 protein: CASKVEGSWQRTF
D gene: -
V gene: TRBV2
CDR3 length: 13
clone size: -
J gene: TRBJ1-2

CDR3 DNA: TGTGCCAGCAGGCCAGGGGGTGCTAGCAATCAGCCCCAGCATTTT
CDR3 protein: CASRPGGASNQPQHF
D gene: TRBD1
V gene: TRBV27
CDR3 length: 15
clone size: -
J gene: TRBJ1-5

CDR3 DNA: TGTGCCAGCAGCTCCCGGGGACAGCCATATGAAAAACTGTTTTTT
CDR3 protein: CASSSRGQPYEKLFF
D gene: TRBD1
V gene: TRBV5-4
CDR3 length: 15
clone size: once
J gene: TRBJ1-4

CDR3 DNA: TGTGCCAGCTCACCGGACTCGGGGGGACTGTTTTTT
CDR3 protein: CASSPDSGGLFF
D gene: -
V gene: TRBV18
CDR3 length: 12
clone size: -
J gene: TRBJ1-4

CDR3 DNA: TGCGCCAGCAGCTTGGTCGAGGGAGGAGAGCAGTTCTTC
CDR3 protein: CASSLVEGGEQFF
D gene: -
V gene: TRBV5-1
CDR3 length: 13
clone size: -
J gene: TRBJ2-1

CDR3 DNA: TGCGCCAGCAGCACCCCGACAGTACCCTACGAGCAGTACTTC
CDR3 protein: CASSTPTVPYEQYF
D gene: -
V gene: TRBV5-1
CDR3 length: 14
clone size: -
J gene: TRBJ2-7

CDR3 DNA: TGTGCCAGTAGTATAGGAGGTACATTCAATCAGCCCCAGCATTTT
CDR3 protein: CASSIGGTFNQPQHF
D gene: -
V gene: TRBV19
CDR3 length: 15
clone size: -
J gene: TRBJ1-5

CDR3 DNA: TGTGCCAGCAGCTTAGGGCCGGGACAGGGGCGGGAGGCCCAGTACTTC
CDR3 protein: CASSLGPGQGREAQYF
D gene: TRBD1
V gene: TRBV7-3
CDR3 length: 16
clone size: -
J gene: TRBJ2-5

CDR3 DNA: TGTGCCAGCAGCTTATCTAGTCAAGAGACCCAGTACTTC
CDR3 protein: CASSLSSQETQYF
D gene: -
V gene: TRBV11-2
CDR3 length: 13
clone size: -
J gene: TRBJ2-5

CDR3 DNA: TGCGCCAGCAGCTTGAGAGGGGAGCAGTACTTC
CDR3 protein: CASSLRGEQYF
D gene: -
V gene: TRBV5-1
CDR3 length: 11
clone size: -
J gene: TRBJ2-7

CDR3 DNA: TGTGCTAGTGGTTTATCAGGGGGCGGGGATACGCAGTATTTT
CDR3 protein: CASGLSGGGDTQYF
D gene: TRBD1
V gene: TRBV12-5
CDR3 length: 14
clone size: -
J gene: TRBJ2-3

CDR3 DNA: TGTGCCAGCAGTTCAGGGGATGGCTACACCTTC
CDR3 protein: CASSSGDGYTF
D gene: -
V gene: TRBV6-5
CDR3 length: 11
clone size: few
J gene: TRBJ1-2

CDR3 DNA: TGCGCCAGCAGCCTAGGACTTACCAATGAGCAGTTCTTC
CDR3 protein: CASSLGLTNEQFF
D gene: -
V gene: TRBV5-1
CDR3 length: 13
clone size: -
J gene: TRBJ2-1

CDR3 DNA: TGTGCCAGCAGTCACGCAGGGGGCCGAAACACCATATATTTT
CDR3 protein: CASSHAGGRNTIYF
D gene: TRBD1
V gene: TRBV7-9
CDR3 length: 14
clone size: -
J gene: TRBJ1-3

CDR3 DNA: TGTGCCAGCTGCCGATGCGGACCGCTGAGCGGTGGAAACACCATATATTTT
CDR3 protein: CASCRCGPLSGGNTIYF
D gene: -
V gene: TRBV2
CDR3 length: 17
clone size: -
J gene: TRBJ1-3

CDR3 DNA: TGTGCCAGCAGCGTAGCAGGGGTCGACTATGGCTACACCTTC
CDR3 protein: CASSVAGVDYGYTF
D gene: -
V gene: TRBV9
CDR3 length: 14
clone size: once
J gene: TRBJ1-2

CDR3 DNA: TGTGCCAGCAGCGTAGGGGACTACCCCAGGGAGACCCAGTACTTC
CDR3 protein: CASSVGDYPRETQYF
D gene: TRBD2
V gene: TRBV9
CDR3 length: 15
clone size: -
J gene: TRBJ2-5

CDR3 DNA: TGCGCCAGCAGCCAGTTGACAGTGTGGATCTCTAATGAAAAACTGTTTTTT
CDR3 protein: CASSQLTVWISNEKLFF
D gene: -
V gene: TRBV4-1
CDR3 length: 17
clone size: once
J gene: TRBJ1-4

CDR3 DNA: TGTGCCAGCAGCCACACTGCCCTGGGACAGCTCTCCTACGAGCAGTACTTC
CDR3 protein: CASSHTALGQLSYEQYF
D gene: TRBD1
V gene: TRBV4-2
CDR3 length: 17
clone size: once
J gene: TRBJ2-7

CDR3 DNA: TGTGCCAGCAGTGGCCTGTTGACAGGGCTAGCCTACGAGCAGTACTTC
CDR3 protein: CASSGLLTGLAYEQYF
D gene: TRBD1
V gene: TRBV25-1
CDR3 length: 16
clone size: -
J gene: TRBJ2-7

CDR3 DNA: TGTGCCAGCTGGGGGGGGTTACTATCCTACGAGCAGTACTTC
CDR3 protein: CASWGGLLSYEQYF
D gene: TRBD2
V gene: TRBV27
CDR3 length: 14
clone size: -
J gene: TRBJ2-7

CDR3 DNA: TGTGCCAGCAGTGACGAGGGGGCAGTTGAGCAGTTCTTC
CDR3 protein: CASSDEGAVEQFF
D gene: TRBD1
V gene: TRBV2
CDR3 length: 13
clone size: -
J gene: TRBJ2-1

CDR3 DNA: TGTTCCAGCAGCCCAGGGGTAGGCTACACCTTC
CDR3 protein: CSSSPGVGYTF
D gene: -
V gene: TRBV7-9
CDR3 length: 11
clone size: -
J gene: TRBJ1-2

CDR3 DNA: TGTGCCAGCAGTGAAGGGGACACTTATCAGCCCCAGCATTTT
CDR3 protein: CASSEGDTYQPQHF
D gene: -
V gene: TRBV6-1
CDR3 length: 14
clone size: few
J gene: TRBJ1-5

CDR3 DNA: TGTGCCAGCAGCGTATTGGAGGGAAATGAGCAGTTCTTC
CDR3 protein: CASSVLEGNEQFF
D gene: -
V gene: TRBV9
CDR3 length: 13
clone size: -
J gene: TRBJ2-1

CDR3 DNA: TGTGCCTTGGATGCCCTAGGCGGGACAGCTTCCTACGAGCAGTACTTC
CDR3 protein: CALDALGGTASYEQYF
D gene: -
V gene: TRBV30
CDR3 length: 16
clone size: -
J gene: TRBJ2-7

CDR3 DNA: TGTGCCAGCAGGACAGGGGACTCATACAATGAGCAGTTCTTC
CDR3 protein: CASRTGDSYNEQFF
D gene: TRBD1
V gene: TRBV28
CDR3 length: 14
clone size: -
J gene: TRBJ2-1

CDR3 DNA: TGCGCCAGCAGCCACGGAGATAATGAAAAACTGTTTTTT
CDR3 protein: CASSHGDNEKLFF
D gene: -
V gene: TRBV5-1
CDR3 length: 13
clone size: -
J gene: TRBJ1-4

CDR3 DNA: TGCGCCAGCAGCCTCCAGGTATCCTCCTACAATGAGCAGTTCTTC
CDR3 protein: CASSLQVSSYNEQFF
D gene: -
V gene: TRBV5-1
CDR3 length: 15
clone size: -
J gene: TRBJ2-1